Described below is a single T cell receptor beta chain sequence and its context. Its specificity is not known. The record originates from a study of T cells after yellow fever vaccination. The wider study: Each low-cell-number fraction was prepared by means of SMART-Seq v4 Ultra Low Input.

From germline, CDR1 is MNHEY and CDR2 SMNVEV (reference sequence). V shed 4 bases and J 3 bases; nucleotides not matched to a gene: 2. The CDR3 has 15 amino acids. Production of TCR cDNA was by 5'RACE template switching, which also added a universal primer site and UMIs. MiXCR, applied by TCRdb to the 5' RACE reads, yields one record per CDR3 protein. The repertoire holds around 400,000 distinct CDR3 sequences, 11% seen once, with roughly 18% in the top ten. General observations from the study: Clones that expanded after primary vaccination mostly reappeared after the booster (nearly 98% CD4, 80% to 90% CD8).

The J gene is TRBJ1-4, the V gene TRBV27, with 10 bases identical to TRBD1. This clonotype was sampled from a man younger than 35 who received the YFV17D yellow fever vaccine. The sample in question was PBMCs, obtained on the day of the first yellow fever vaccination. CDR3 in amino acids: CASSYGQGANEKLFF. CDR3 nucleotides: TGTGCCAGCAGTTACGGACAGGGGGCTAATGAAAAACTGTTTTTT.